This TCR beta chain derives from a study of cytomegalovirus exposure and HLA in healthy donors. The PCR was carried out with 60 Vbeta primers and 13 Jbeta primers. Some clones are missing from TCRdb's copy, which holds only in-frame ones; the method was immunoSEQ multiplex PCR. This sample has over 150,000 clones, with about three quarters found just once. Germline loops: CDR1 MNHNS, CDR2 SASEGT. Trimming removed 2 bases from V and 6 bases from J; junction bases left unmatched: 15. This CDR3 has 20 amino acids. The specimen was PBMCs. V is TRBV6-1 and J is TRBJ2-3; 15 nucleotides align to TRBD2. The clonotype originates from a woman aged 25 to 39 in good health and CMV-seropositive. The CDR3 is CASSEQVGGLAGGISDTQYF. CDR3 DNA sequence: TGTGCCAGCAGTGAACAGGTGGGGGGACTAGCGGGAGGCATCAGTGATACGCAGTATTTT.